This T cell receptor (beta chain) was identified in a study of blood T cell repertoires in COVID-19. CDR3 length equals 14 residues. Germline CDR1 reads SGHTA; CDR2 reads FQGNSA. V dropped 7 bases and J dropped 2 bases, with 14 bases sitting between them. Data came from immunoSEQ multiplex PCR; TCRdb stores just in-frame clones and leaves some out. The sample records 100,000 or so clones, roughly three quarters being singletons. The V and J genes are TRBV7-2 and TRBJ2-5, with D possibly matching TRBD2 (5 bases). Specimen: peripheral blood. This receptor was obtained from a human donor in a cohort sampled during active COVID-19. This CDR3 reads CASILSREQETQYF. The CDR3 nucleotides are TGTGCCAGCATCCTTTCAAGGGAGCAAGAGACCCAGTACTTC.